This is a list of T cell receptor beta chains from one sample in a study of breast tumors, draining lymph nodes, adjacent tissues. TCRdb ran MiXCR on the multiplex PCR reads and lists one entry per CDR3 protein. The sample lists more than 250,000 distinct CDR3 sequences; 30% were seen once. Sample: axillary lymph node tissue. The source of these receptors is a female donor with breast cancer. Some clones in this sample may be carry-over from other donors' samples. The CDR3 runs from the conserved cysteine through the conserved F or W. The D gene is left open where the match is weak. Size values are once, few and many counts, or a class for expanded clones, and some rows have none.

J gene | V gene | D gene | clone size | CDR3 protein | CDR3 DNA
TRBJ2-3 | TRBV7-2 | NA | many | CASSSYPGADTQYF | TGTGCCAGCAGCTCTTACCCCGGGGCAGATACGCAGTATTTT
TRBJ1-1 | TRBV20-1 | NA | few | CSARRAEAFF | TGCAGTGCTAGGAGGGCTGAAGCTTTCTTT
TRBJ2-3 | TRBV6-5 | TRBD1 | many | CASSLYRGLLSAEEYF | TGTGCCAGCAGTCTCTACAGGGGGTTACTATCCGCGGAAGAGTATTTT
TRBJ2-5 | TRBV5-1 | NA | many | CASSLMGPGGGQVDRGTQYF | TGCGCCAGCAGCTTGATGGGCCCGGGGGGGGGACAGGTGGATCGAGGGACCCAGTACTTC
TRBJ2-7 | TRBV12-3/TRBV12-4 | NA | many | CASSAPGPGHEQYF | TGTGCCAGCAGTGCGCCGGGACCGGGTCACGAGCAGTACTTC
TRBJ1-1 | TRBV20-1 | NA | NA | CSARVPGRGVRTEAFF | TGCAGTGCTAGGGTTCCGGGCCGAGGGGTAAGAACTGAAGCTTTCTTT
TRBJ2-7 | TRBV6-2/TRBV6-3 | NA | once | CANNRGPGTSTYEQYF | TGTGCCAACAACCGGGGACCCGGGACGTCGACCTACGAGCAGTACTTC
TRBJ1-6 | TRBV6-1 | NA | many | CASRQANSPLHF | TGTGCCAGCAGACAGGCTAATTCACCCCTCCACTTT
TRBJ1-2 | TRBV29-1 | TRBD1 | once | CSVTTGEGGYTF | TGCAGCGTCACCACAGGGGAGGGTGGCTACACCTTC
TRBJ2-1 | TRBV14 | TRBD2 | many | CASSQELAVNEQFF | TGTGCCAGCAGCCAAGAACTAGCGGTTAATGAGCAGTTCTTC
TRBJ2-3 | TRBV19 | NA | many | CASSGLGEGDTQYF | TGTGCCAGTAGTGGCCTCGGGGAAGGGGATACGCAGTATTTT
TRBJ2-7 | TRBV7-9 | NA | many | CASTGIGRSKEEQYF | TGTGCCAGCACGGGTATCGGGCGGTCGAAGGAGGAGCAGTACTTC
TRBJ2-5 | TRBV19 | NA | many | CASSISSQETQYF | TGTGCCAGTAGTATAAGCAGCCAAGAGACCCAGTACTTC
TRBJ2-5 | TRBV11-2 | NA | many | CASSPTSLYQETQYF | TGTGCCAGCAGTCCAACTTCATTGTACCAAGAGACCCAGTACTTC
TRBJ2-5 | TRBV7-8 | NA | NA | CASSTRTSRHETQYF | TGTGCCAGCAGCACTCGGACTTCCCGACACGAGACCCAGTACTTC
TRBJ1-5 | TRBV5-4 | NA | many | CASSLGTLNQPQHF | TGTGCCAGCAGCTTGGGAACCCTCAATCAGCCCCAGCATTTT
TRBJ2-2 | TRBV11-2 | NA | NA | CASSLSGLTTGDLFF | TGTGCCAGCAGCTTAAGCGGGCTGACCACCGGGGATCTGTTTTTT
TRBJ2-7 | TRBV6-1 | TRBD2 | few | CASAPGLAGPYEQYF | TGTGCCAGCGCCCCGGGACTAGCGGGACCCTACGAGCAGTACTTC
TRBJ2-1 | TRBV27 | NA | NA | CASSWERAYNEQFF | TGTGCCAGCAGTTGGGAGCGGGCGTACAATGAGCAGTTCTTC
TRBJ2-7 | TRBV7-8 | NA | many | CASSQSGTPRRYF | TGTGCCAGCAGCCAATCCGGGACACCGAGGAGGTACTTC
TRBJ2-7 | TRBV7-9 | NA | many | CASSAETGGWAGYEQYF | TGTGCCAGCAGCGCCGAAACGGGGGGCTGGGCGGGCTACGAGCAGTACTTC
TRBJ2-7 | TRBV15 | TRBD2 | many | CATSRSGREGEQYF | TGTGCCACCAGCCGTAGCGGGAGAGAAGGAGAGCAGTACTTC
TRBJ2-1 | TRBV12-3/TRBV12-4 | TRBD2 | many | CASSFMRAGGNEQFF | TGTGCCAGCAGTTTCATGCGGGCGGGAGGCAATGAGCAGTTCTTC
TRBJ1-5 | TRBV9 | NA | NA | CASSLTGSRAEHF | TGTGCCAGCAGCCTCACAGGGTCGAGGGCCGAGCATTTT
TRBJ2-7 | TRBV5-1 | TRBD2 | many | CASSGSGLASSNEQYF | TGCGCCAGCAGCGGGAGTGGACTAGCGAGTTCCAACGAGCAGTACTTC
TRBJ2-3 | TRBV20-1 | NA | many | CSAPQGGSTDTQYF | TGCAGTGCTCCTCAGGGCGGTAGCACAGATACGCAGTATTTT
TRBJ2-5 | TRBV6-2/TRBV6-3 | TRBD2 | few | CASSRTSAQETQYF | TGTGCCAGCAGTAGGACTAGCGCTCAAGAGACCCAGTACTTC
TRBJ2-2 | TRBV7-2 | TRBD1 | many | CASNVVGGAGTGELFF | TGTGCCAGCAACGTAGTAGGGGGCGCGGGCACCGGGGAGCTGTTTTTT
TRBJ2-5 | TRBV28 | TRBD1 | many | CASSRTGGTETQYF | TGTGCCAGCAGCCGGACAGGGGGCACAGAGACCCAGTACTTC
TRBJ1-5 | TRBV6-1 | NA | few | CASSRLGGRGQPQHF | TGTGCCAGCAGCCGCCTGGGGGGCAGAGGTCAGCCCCAGCATTTT
TRBJ2-5 | TRBV20-1 | NA | many | CSAPIGETQYF | TGCAGTGCTCCAATCGGGGAGACCCAGTACTTC
TRBJ2-2 | TRBV7-2 | NA | many | CASSLRSLNTGELFF | TGTGCCAGCAGTTTAAGGAGCCTGAACACCGGGGAGCTGTTTTTT
TRBJ2-5 | TRBV2 | NA | many | CASSSRLQGGETQYF | TGTGCCAGCAGTTCCAGGTTGCAGGGTGGAGAGACCCAGTACTTC
TRBJ2-3 | TRBV9 | TRBD2 | many | CASSVGAGALTDTQYF | TGTGCCAGCAGCGTAGGGGCGGGAGCGCTGACAGATACGCAGTATTTT
TRBJ2-5 | TRBV4-1 | TRBD2 | many | CASSQGVLAGTQETQYF | TGCGCCAGCAGCCAAGGTGTCCTAGCGGGAACCCAAGAGACCCAGTACTTC
TRBJ1-2 | TRBV6-5 | TRBD1 | many | CASSKGQGALSHGYTF | TGTGCCAGCAGTAAGGGACAGGGGGCGCTTTCTCATGGCTACACCTTC
TRBJ1-2 | TRBV24-1 | NA | many | CATSGVAGIDYGYTF | TGTGCCACCAGTGGCGTTGCGGGGATCGACTATGGCTACACCTTC
TRBJ1-5 | TRBV9 | NA | many | CASRSLRGYSNQPQHF | TGTGCCAGCCGATCCTTGCGGGGATATAGCAATCAGCCCCAGCATTTT
TRBJ1-6 | TRBV19 | NA | many | CASSIGPGAGNSPLHF | TGTGCCAGTAGTATAGGTCCGGGGGCGGGTAATTCACCCCTCCACTTT
TRBJ2-5 | TRBV29-1 | NA | many | CSVDDGVVAGTQYF | TGCAGCGTTGATGACGGGGTTGTGGCGGGGACCCAGTACTTC
TRBJ2-7 | TRBV7-9 | TRBD1 | many | CASSLVQAGTATYEQYF | TGTGCCAGCAGCTTAGTACAAGCCGGGACAGCGACCTACGAGCAGTACTTC
TRBJ2-2 | TRBV2 | NA | NA | CASGTGRHTGELFF | TGTGCCAGCGGTACCGGAAGACACACCGGGGAGCTGTTTTTT
TRBJ2-1 | TRBV24-1 | NA | NA | CASKASEGRNEQFF | TGTGCCTCCAAGGCTAGCGAGGGAAGGAATGAGCAGTTCTTC
TRBJ2-7 | TRBV7-9 | TRBD1 | many | CASSNKGQGVRYEQYF | TGTGCCAGCAGCAACAAGGGACAGGGTGTTCGGTACGAGCAGTACTTC
TRBJ1-5 | TRBV20-1 | NA | many | CSVRPGARRPQHF | TGCAGTGTCAGGCCGGGGGCGCGTCGGCCCCAGCATTTT
TRBJ1-2 | TRBV9 | NA | many | CASSVVSAPPLVYGYTF | TGTGCCAGCAGCGTAGTGAGCGCTCCTCCTCTCGTCTATGGCTACACCTTC
TRBJ2-2 | TRBV28 | TRBD2 | NA | CASSFAGLAGVGELFF | TGTGCCAGCAGTTTCGCGGGACTAGCGGGAGTCGGGGAGCTGTTTTTT
TRBJ1-2 | TRBV19 | NA | many | CASSMGGYSYTF | TGTGCCAGTAGTATGGGGGGTTACAGCTACACCTTC
TRBJ2-7 | TRBV4-3 | TRBD2 | few | CASSQIAGSAYEQYF | TGCGCCAGCAGCCAAATAGCGGGTAGCGCCTACGAGCAGTACTTC
TRBJ2-4 | TRBV2 | TRBD2 | NA | CASSPSPGGVTGDIQYF | TGTGCCAGCTCACCGTCCCCCGGGGGGGTCACGGGGGACATTCAGTACTTC
TRBJ2-1 | TRBV12-3/TRBV12-4 | NA | NA | CASSLLGLGFDEQFF | TGTGCCAGCAGTTTATTGGGACTGGGGTTCGATGAGCAGTTCTTC
TRBJ2-1 | TRBV19 | NA | many | CASSILGTHRSNEQFF | TGTGCCAGTAGTATTTTGGGGACTCACCGTTCCAATGAGCAGTTCTTC
TRBJ2-1 | TRBV5-4 | NA | few | CASSTKSGVGEQFF | TGTGCCAGCAGCACAAAGTCAGGGGTGGGTGAGCAGTTCTTC
TRBJ2-7 | TRBV3-1 | NA | NA | CASSRGQGSLYEQYF | TGTGCCAGCAGCCGGGGTCAGGGGTCCCTCTACGAGCAGTACTTC
TRBJ2-5 | TRBV2 | NA | NA | CASSIMAGAGVF | TGTGCCAGCAGTATCATGGCGGGGGCGGGGGTCTTC
TRBJ1-4 | TRBV29-1 | TRBD1 | NA | CSRTGGGATNEKLFF | TGCAGTCGGACAGGGGGTGGGGCAACTAATGAAAAACTGTTTTTT
TRBJ2-7 | TRBV20-1 | NA | NA | CSATPTQTYEQYF | TGCAGTGCCACCCCGACGCAAACCTACGAGCAGTACTTC
TRBJ2-3 | TRBV9 | TRBD2 | NA | CASSVDPGTSGSPDTQYF | TGTGCCAGCAGCGTCGACCCTGGGACTAGCGGGAGTCCAGATACGCAGTATTTT
TRBJ1-5 | TRBV7-6 | NA | NA | CASSLAVTGSNQPQHF | TGTGCCAGCAGCTTAGCGGTCACGGGGAGCAATCAGCCCCAGCATTTT